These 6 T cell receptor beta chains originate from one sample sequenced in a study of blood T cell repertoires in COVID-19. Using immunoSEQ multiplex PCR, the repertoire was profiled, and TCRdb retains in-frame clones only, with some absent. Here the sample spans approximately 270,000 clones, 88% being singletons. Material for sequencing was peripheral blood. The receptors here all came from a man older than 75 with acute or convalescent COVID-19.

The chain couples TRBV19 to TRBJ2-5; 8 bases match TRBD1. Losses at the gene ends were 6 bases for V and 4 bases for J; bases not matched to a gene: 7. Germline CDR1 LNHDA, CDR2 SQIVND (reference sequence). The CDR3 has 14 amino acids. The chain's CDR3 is CASRPTGGRETQYF. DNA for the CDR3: TGTGCCAGTAGACCTACAGGGGGAAGAGAGACCCAGTACTTC.

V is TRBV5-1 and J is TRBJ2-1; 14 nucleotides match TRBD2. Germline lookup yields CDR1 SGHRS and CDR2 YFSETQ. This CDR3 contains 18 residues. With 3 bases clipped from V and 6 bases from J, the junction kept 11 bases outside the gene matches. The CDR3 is CASSYGRGLAGEINEQFF. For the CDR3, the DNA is TGCGCCAGCAGCTACGGACGGGGACTAGCGGGGGAGATCAATGAGCAGTTCTTC.

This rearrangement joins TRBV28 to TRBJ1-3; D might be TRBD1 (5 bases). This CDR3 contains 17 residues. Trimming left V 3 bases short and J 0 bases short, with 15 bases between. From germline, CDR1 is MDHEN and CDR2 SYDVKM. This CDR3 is CASSLGGGAYSGNTIYF. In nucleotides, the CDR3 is TGTGCCAGCAGTTTGGGTGGAGGGGCATACTCTGGAAACACCATATATTTT.

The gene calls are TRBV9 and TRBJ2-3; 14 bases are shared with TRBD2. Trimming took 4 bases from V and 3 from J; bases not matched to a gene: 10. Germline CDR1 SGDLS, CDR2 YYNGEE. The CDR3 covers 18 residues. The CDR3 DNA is TGTGCCAGCAGCCGCGGACTAGCGGGAGGCACCCGGACAGATACGCAGTATTTT. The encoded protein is CASSRGLAGGTRTDTQYF.

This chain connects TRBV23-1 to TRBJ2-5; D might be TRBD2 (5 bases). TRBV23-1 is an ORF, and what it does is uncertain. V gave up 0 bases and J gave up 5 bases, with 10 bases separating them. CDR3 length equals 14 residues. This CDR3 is CASSQSRRRETQYF. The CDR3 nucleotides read TGCGCCAGCAGTCAATCGAGGAGGAGGGAGACCCAGTACTTC.

In DNA form, the CDR3 reads TGTGCCAGCAGCCAAGAAGGGGCTATTTATGGCTACACCTTC. This translates into CASSQEGAIYGYTF. This sequence joins TRBV3-1 (or the pseudogene TRBV3-2) and TRBJ1-2; D might be TRBD1 (5 bases). The CDR3 contains 14 residues. Germline assignment: CDR1 LGHDT and CDR2 YNNKEL (reference sequence). Trimming removed 0 bases from V and 5 bases from J, with 10 bases in between.